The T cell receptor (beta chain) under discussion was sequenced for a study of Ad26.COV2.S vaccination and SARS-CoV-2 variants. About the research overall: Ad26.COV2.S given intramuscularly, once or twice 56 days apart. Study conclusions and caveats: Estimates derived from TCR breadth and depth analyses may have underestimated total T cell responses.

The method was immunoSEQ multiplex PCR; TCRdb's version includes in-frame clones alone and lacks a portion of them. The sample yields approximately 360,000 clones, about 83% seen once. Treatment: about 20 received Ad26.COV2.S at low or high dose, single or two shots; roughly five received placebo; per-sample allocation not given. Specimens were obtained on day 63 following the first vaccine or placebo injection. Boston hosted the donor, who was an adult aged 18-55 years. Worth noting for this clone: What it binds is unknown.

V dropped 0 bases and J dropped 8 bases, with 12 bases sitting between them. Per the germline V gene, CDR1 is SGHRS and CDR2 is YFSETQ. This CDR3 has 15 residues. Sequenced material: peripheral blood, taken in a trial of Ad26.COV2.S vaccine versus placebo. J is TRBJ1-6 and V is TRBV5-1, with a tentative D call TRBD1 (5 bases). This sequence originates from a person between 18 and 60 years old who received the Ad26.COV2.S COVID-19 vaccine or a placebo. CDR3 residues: CASSLATVSDSPLHF. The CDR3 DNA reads TGCGCCAGCAGCTTGGCGACAGTCTCGGATTCACCCCTCCACTTT.